These 15 T cell receptor beta chains originate from one sample sequenced in a study of T cell clonotyping in hematopoietic cell transplantation. Regarding time point: recipient sample about 28 days before transplant, after cytoreduction. Repertoires were generated with immunoSEQ multiplex PCR, while TCRdb's copy carries only in-frame clones and drops some. This sample has about 45,000 clones, with roughly 80% found just once. The sequenced sample was peripheral blood mononuclear cells, obtained before stem cell transplant. The source is a man between 60 and 70 years old with myelodysplastic syndrome. Some clones in this sample may be carry-over from other donors' samples.

The V call is TRBV11-2, the J call TRBJ1-4; possibly TRBD1 for D (5 bases). Trimming took off 1 base at V and 7 bases at J, with 13 bases between the two ends. The CDR3 contains 15 residues. Germline V lookup: CDR1 SGHAT, CDR2 FQNNGV. CDR3 bases: TGTGCCAGCAGCTTAGTCGCAGGGCTGGGTGAAAAACTGTTTTTT. Its protein product is CASSLVAGLGEKLFF.

This chain uses TRBV29-1 with TRBJ1-1, with 8 bases identical to TRBD1. Germline lookup yields CDR1 SQVTM and CDR2 ANQGSEA. This CDR3 is 13 amino acids long. Trimming at V came to 6 bases and at J to 0 bases, leaving 3 bases not matched to a gene. The CDR3 sequence: CSVTGGLNTEAFF. Here the CDR3 DNA reads TGCAGCGTAACAGGGGGATTGAACACTGAAGCTTTCTTT.

This rearrangement joins TRBV6-5 to TRBJ1-4; the D is unclear. Germline CDR1 and CDR2: MNHEY and SVGAGI. The CDR3 totals 15 residues. The V end was cut by 3 bases, the J end by 3 bases, with 11 bases between. CDR3 nucleotides: TGTGCCAGCAGTTATTATGGGCAAGCTAATGAAAAACTGTTTTTT. Encoded protein: CASSYYGQANEKLFF.

V gene TRBV27 combines with J gene TRBJ2-3; D not resolved. The CDR3 contains 13 residues. From germline, CDR1 is MNHEY and CDR2 SMNVEV (reference sequence). V dropped 6 bases and J dropped 7 bases, with 14 bases sitting between them. CDR3 in amino acids: CASRDRARHTQYF. In DNA, the CDR3 is TGTGCCAGCAGGGATCGGGCCCGCCATACGCAGTATTTT.

The chain links TRBV6-5 to TRBJ2-7, with 8 bases matching TRBD1. The CDR3 contains 14 residues. With V trimmed by 5 bases and J by 12 bases, 15 bases remained unmatched. Germline V CDR1 and CDR2: MNHEY, SVGAGI. DNA of the CDR3: TGTGCCAGCAGTCCGCGGACAGGGCCCTGTATTCCGTACTTC. It yields the protein CASSPRTGPCIPYF.

This clone came up a few times. The V and J genes are TRBV18 and TRBJ1-1; D is uncertain. V was trimmed by 3 bases and J by 5 bases, leaving 19 bases between them. CDR3 length equals 16 residues. The germline V gene has CDR1 KGHSH and CDR2 LQKENI. The CDR3 loop is CASSPTISGLDTEAFF. CDR3 nucleotide sequence: TGTGCCAGCTCACCTACGATCTCGGGTCTGGATACTGAAGCTTTCTTT.

The chain carries TRBV19 and TRBJ1-1; D is ambiguous. CDR1 LNHDA and CDR2 SQIVND come from the germline V gene (reference sequence). This CDR3 comprises 13 residues. Deletions cut 9 bases from V and 1 base from J, with 12 bases between. CDR3 region: CASKDFSNTEAFF. Written as DNA, the CDR3 is TGTGCCAGCAAGGACTTTTCGAACACTGAAGCTTTCTTT.

The V gene is TRBV10-1, the J gene TRBJ2-7; no firm D call. V lost 5 bases, J lost 7 bases, and 21 bases lay in between. The CDR3 is 15 residues long. The germline V gene encodes CDR1 WNHNN and CDR2 SYGVQD (reference sequence). This CDR3 is CASSHRRPHPQEQYF. DNA of the CDR3: TGCGCCAGCAGTCACCGCAGGCCGCACCCGCAGGAGCAGTACTTC.

The rearrangement joins TRBV18 to TRBJ1-2; possible D gene TRBD1, 5 bases. V dropped 3 bases and J dropped 4 bases, with 9 bases sitting between them. The CDR3 has 13 amino acids. Germline CDR1 KGHSH, CDR2 LQKENI. CDR3 coding DNA: TGTGCCAGCTCACCTGACAGCGTCTATGGCTACACCTTC. Encoded protein: CASSPDSVYGYTF.

This clone came up a few times. The genes are TRBV2 and TRBJ1-1; D gene unclear. The germline CDR1 and CDR2 sequences are SNHLY and FYNNEI. Trimming shortened V by 10 bases and J by 2 bases, and 11 bases separated the two germline ends. This CDR3 comprises 12 residues. CDR3 loop: CATSLQNTEAFF. DNA for the CDR3: TGTGCCACCTCCTTGCAAAACACTGAAGCTTTCTTT.

The V gene is TRBV11-3, the J gene TRBJ1-3; D remains unclear. The CDR3 has 16 residues. Germline V lookup: CDR1 SGHNT, CDR2 YENEEA. V was clipped by 0 bases and J by 3 bases, with 12 bases between them. CDR3 in DNA: TGTGCCAGCAGCTTAGAGGGGAATTGGGGTGGAAACACCATATATTTT. It yields the protein CASSLEGNWGGNTIYF.

The gene calls are TRBV5-1 and TRBJ1-6, with 8 bases that match TRBD1. Looked up from germline, CDR1 is SGHRS and CDR2 is YFSETQ. V shed 0 bases, J shed 7 bases, and the junction held 9 bases outside the gene matches. The CDR3 is made up of 17 amino acids. The CDR3 loop reads CASSLVGTGRANSPLHF. The CDR3 DNA reads as TGCGCCAGCAGCTTGGTCGGGACAGGCCGAGCCAATTCACCCCTCCACTTT.

This clone was seen once. J is TRBJ2-7 and V is TRBV7-2; D is uncertain. Per the germline V gene, CDR1 is SGHTA and CDR2 is FQGNSA. The CDR3 sequence is 15 residues long. Trimming cost V 0 bases and J 2 bases, with 11 bases left between them. Written as DNA, the CDR3 is TGTGCCAGCAGCTTAGCTAGTCTTCTGACCTACGAGCAGTACTTC. This translates into CASSLASLLTYEQYF.

The chain uses TRBV5-8 and TRBJ2-7; D remains unclear. CDR1 SGHTS and CDR2 YDEGEE come from the germline V gene. Between the trimmed V and J ends, which lost 2 bases and 5 bases, there was a span of 14 bases. CDR3 length: 14 amino acids. The CDR3 reads CASSFDGSIHEQYF. The DNA of the CDR3 is TGTGCCAGCAGCTTTGATGGAAGCATCCACGAGCAGTACTTC.

This clone was seen more than once but under ten times. V usage is TRBV2 and J usage is TRBJ2-3; no reliable D call. This CDR3 spans 13 amino acids. Germline-derived CDR1 and CDR2 are SNHLY and FYNNEI. The V end was cut by 3 bases, the J end by 3 bases, with 7 bases between. CDR3 residues: CASSDVGTDTQYF. Written as DNA, the CDR3 is TGTGCCAGCAGTGATGTCGGGACAGATACGCAGTATTTT.